A single sample is the source of the 31 T cell receptor beta chains below, sequenced in a study of blood T cell repertoires in COVID-19. The assay was immunoSEQ multiplex PCR, and TCRdb's table has in-frame clones only and misses some. This table holds about 190,000 clones, more than 85% found once. The specimen was peripheral blood. The receptors were sampled from a man aged 30-40 years with acute or convalescent COVID-19.

The chain links TRBV20-1 to TRBJ1-5; D uncertain. Between the trimmed V and J ends, which lost 3 bases and 6 bases, there was a span of 9 bases. The CDR3 runs to 12 residues. CDR1 DFQATT and CDR2 SNEGSKA come from the germline V gene (reference sequence). The DNA for the CDR3 is TGCAGTGCTAGTCCGGGGATTCAGCCCCAGCATTTT. Protein: CSASPGIQPQHF.

The genes are TRBV9 and TRBJ1-3; the D is unclear. V gave up 2 bases and J gave up 0 bases, with 9 bases separating them. Germline V gene data show CDR1 as SGDLS and CDR2 as YYNGEE. The CDR3 totals 15 residues. The CDR3 is CASSVGQVSGNTIYF. CDR3 nucleotide sequence: TGTGCCAGCAGCGTTGGGCAGGTCTCTGGAAACACCATATATTTT. The whole variable domain, remainder taken from reference TRBV9 and TRBJ1-3, is DSGVTQTPKHLITATGQRVTLRCSPRSGDLSVYWYQQSLDQGLQFLIQYYNGEERAKGNILERFSAQQFPDLHSELNLSSLELGDSALYFCASSVGQVSGNTIYFGEGSWLTVV.

This clone appeared a single time. V gene TRBV7-3 combines with J gene TRBJ2-5; 8 bases align to TRBD2. With 4 bases clipped from V and 4 bases from J, the junction kept 11 bases outside the gene matches. The CDR3 extends over 16 amino acids. Germline CDR1 and CDR2: SGHTA and FQGTGA. The CDR3 bases are TGTGCCAGCAGCTCAAAAGGGGCGGGGGGCTTAGAGACCCAGTACTTC. It codes for CASSSKGAGGLETQYF.

This clone was seen just once. The chain is built from TRBV7-2 and TRBJ1-3; weak D call: TRBD1 (5 bases). There are 14 residues in the CDR3. The V end lost 3 bases, the J end lost 5 bases, and 11 bases lay between the germline ends. Germline assignment: CDR1 SGHTA and CDR2 FQGNSA. The CDR3 DNA is TGTGCCAGCAGCTTGACAGTCTTTCGAAACACCATATATTTT. Translation: CASSLTVFRNTIYF. Full variable domain (remainder filled in from reference TRBV7-2 and TRBJ1-3): GAGVSQSPSNKVTEKGKDVELRCDPISGHTALYWYRQSLGQGLEFLIYFQGNSAPDKSGLPSDRFSAERTGGSVSTLTIQRTQQEDSAVYLCASSLTVFRNTIYFGEGSWLTVV.

CDR3 in DNA: TGTGCCAGCAGTTTACCTGGGCCCTACGGCTACACCTTC. As protein: CASSLPGPYGYTF. J is TRBJ1-2 and V is TRBV28, with unresolved D. Trimming took off 2 bases at V and 8 bases at J, with 12 bases between the two ends. This CDR3 contains 13 residues. CDR1 and CDR2 (germline): MDHEN, SYDVKM.

The rearrangement uses TRBV28 and TRBJ1-1; TRBD1 might be the D (6 bases). CDR1 and CDR2 (germline): MDHEN, SYDVKM. The CDR3 totals 16 residues. Trimming shortened V by 7 bases and J by 0 bases, and 18 bases separated the two germline ends. CDR3 protein: CASIPVGWGLNTEAFF. DNA of the CDR3: TGTGCCAGCATCCCCGTTGGGTGGGGGCTGAACACTGAAGCTTTCTTT.

V gene TRBV9 combines with J gene TRBJ2-6; 11 bases are shared with TRBD1. This CDR3 contains 17 residues. Germline lookup yields CDR1 SGDLS and CDR2 YYNGEE. J gave up 1 base and V 4 bases, and 4 bases lay outside the gene matches. CDR3 sequence (DNA): TGTGCCAGCAGCCACCGGGACAGGGGGTCTGGGGCCAACGTCCTGACTTTC. Protein: CASSHRDRGSGANVLTF.

The rearrangement links TRBV18 to TRBJ2-2; D remains unclear. CDR3 size: 16 residues. CDR1 and CDR2 (germline): KGHSH, LQKENI. Trimming left V 4 bases short and J 0 bases short, with 12 bases between. CDR3 DNA: TGTGCCAGCTCACAGTCTCGGGTAGCGAACACCGGGGAGCTGTTTTTT. Its translation: CASSQSRVANTGELFF.

V gene TRBV5-1 combines with J gene TRBJ2-5; TRBD2 matches 7 bases. CDR1 and CDR2 from the germline V gene are SGHRS and YFSETQ. The CDR3 covers 13 residues. The V segment lost 1 base and the J segment 5 bases; nucleotides outside the gene matches: 2. CDR3 DNA: TGCGCCAGCAGCTTGACTAGCGCCGAGACCCAGTACTTC. Translating it yields CASSLTSAETQYF.

The chain has TRBV6-1 and TRBJ2-6; 7 bases fit TRBD2. CDR1 and CDR2 (germline): MNHNS, SASEGT. The J segment lost 0 bases and the V segment lost 4 bases, leaving 6 bases of the junction unmatched. The CDR3 covers 17 residues. Written as DNA, the CDR3 is TGTGCCAGCAGTGTCTGGCGGGGGACCTCTGGGGCCAACGTCCTGACTTTC. Its translation is CASSVWRGTSGANVLTF.

V usage is TRBV6-5 and J usage is TRBJ2-3, with D possibly being TRBD1 (6 bases). The germline V and J ends were trimmed by 7 bases and 3 bases, with 11 bases remaining between them. The CDR3 is 13 amino acids. Germline V gives CDR1 MNHEY, CDR2 SVGAGI. The CDR3 sequence: CASTQGLTDTQYF. CDR3 coding DNA: TGTGCCAGCACACAGGGATTAACAGATACGCAGTATTTT.

The chain combines TRBV13 with TRBJ1-2; weak D call: TRBD1 (6 bases). The germline gives CDR1 PRHDT, CDR2 FYEKMQ (reference sequence). The CDR3 is 15 residues long. V shed 1 base and J shed 6 bases, with 15 bases lying between them. CDR3 nucleotide sequence: TGTGCCAGCAGCTTAGCGATACAGGGTCTCGATGGCTACACCTTC. Translated: CASSLAIQGLDGYTF.

The chain is built from TRBV7-2 and TRBJ1-2; D ambiguous. Germline CDR1 SGHTA, CDR2 FQGNSA. CDR3 length equals 14 residues. The V end was cut by 4 bases, the J end by 8 bases, with 17 bases between. The CDR3 reads CASSSRVLERGYTF. CDR3 nucleotides: TGTGCCAGCAGCTCACGGGTCCTAGAGAGGGGCTACACCTTC.

The rearrangement links TRBV23-1 to TRBJ1-1; TRBD1 matches at 8 bases. TRBV23-1 counts as an open reading frame of uncertain function. After removal of 3 bases from V and 1 base from J, the junction contained 10 bases not matched to a gene. The CDR3 runs to 17 residues. The CDR3 sequence: CASSHTRQGPSNTEAFF. CDR3 DNA sequence: TGCGCCAGCAGTCACACCAGACAGGGGCCTTCGAACACTGAAGCTTTCTTT.

V and J are TRBV4-1 and TRBJ1-6; D is perhaps TRBD1 (6 bases). The V end was cut by 0 bases, the J end by 11 bases, with 17 bases between. The CDR3 loop spans 16 amino acids. The germline gives CDR1 MGHRA, CDR2 YSYEKL. The DNA for the CDR3 is TGCGCCAGCAGCCAAGAGGGAGGGGGACCGCTTCCACCCCTCCACTTT. Translation gives CASSQEGGGPLPPLHF.

V usage is TRBV5-1 and J usage is TRBJ1-1; no clear D gene. Trimming cost V 0 bases and J 1 base, with 4 bases left between them. The length of the CDR3 is 13 residues. CDR1 and CDR2 from the germline V gene are SGHRS and YFSETQ. The DNA for the CDR3 is TGCGCCAGCAGCTTGGCGAGGAACACTGAAGCTTTCTTT. Amino acid sequence: CASSLARNTEAFF.

The J gene is TRBJ2-7, the V gene TRBV5-4, with D perhaps matching TRBD1 (6 bases). Germline lookup yields CDR1 SGHNT and CDR2 YYREEE (reference sequence). The CDR3 has 14 residues. With 1 base removed from V and 2 bases from J, the gap between germline ends came to 10 bases. The CDR3 protein is CASSLTGRPYEQYF. CDR3 bases: TGTGCCAGCAGCTTGACAGGGAGACCCTACGAGCAGTACTTC.

The chain uses TRBV5-4 and TRBJ2-7; 8 bases match TRBD2. Germline V gene sequence: CDR1 SGHNT, CDR2 YYREEE (reference sequence). Trimming took 4 bases from V and 12 from J; bases not matched to a gene: 9. This CDR3 has 12 residues. The CDR3 sequence: CASSPTAGVSYF. CDR3 DNA sequence: TGTGCCAGCAGCCCAACAGCGGGAGTATCGTACTTC.

This clone was counted between two and nine times. This sequence joins TRBV28 and TRBJ1-1; 7 bases are a match to TRBD1. The CDR3 runs to 13 residues. Germline V gene data show CDR1 as MDHEN and CDR2 as SYDVKM. With V trimmed by 8 bases and J by 8 bases, 11 bases remained unmatched. The CDR3 loop is CASPDRAGREAFF. The CDR3 DNA sequence: TGTGCCAGCCCCGACAGGGCAGGAAGAGAAGCTTTCTTT. The full variable domain, in which reference TRBV28 and TRBJ1-1 provide the parts outside the CDR3, is DVKVTQSSRYLVKRTGEKVFLECVQDMDHENMFWYRQDPGLGLRLIYFSYDVKMKEKGDIPEGYSVSREKKERFSLILESASTNQTSMYLCASPDRAGREAFFGQGTRLTVV.

This clone was seen a few times. Here the CDR3 DNA reads TGTGCCAGCAGTCAAGGGGGCCTCTCCTATAATTCACCCCTCCACTTT. Translated: CASSQGGLSYNSPLHF. The V call is TRBV2, the J call TRBJ1-6, with TRBD1 matching over 7 bases. After removal of 5 bases from V and 0 bases from J, the junction contained 4 bases not matched to a gene. The germline V gene has CDR1 SNHLY and CDR2 FYNNEI. The CDR3 sequence is 16 residues long.

Only one count was recorded for this clone. The chain is built from TRBV28 and TRBJ1-4; D remains unclear. V was clipped by 9 bases and J by 8 bases, with 22 bases between them. Germline V lookup: CDR1 MDHEN, CDR2 SYDVKM. The CDR3 length is 15 residues. The CDR3 sequence: CASRRAGMVGEKLFF. The CDR3 nucleotides are TGTGCCAGTAGGAGGGCCGGGATGGTCGGGGAAAAACTGTTTTTT.

V usage is TRBV3-1 (or the pseudogene TRBV3-2) and J usage is TRBJ1-6, with 8 bases that match TRBD1. Trimming took 5 bases from V and 5 from J; bases not matched to a gene: 8. The CDR3 is 16 residues long. Germline V gives CDR1 LGHDT, CDR2 YNNKEL (reference sequence). The CDR3 spells CASSRLPGQDNSPLHF. The DNA of the CDR3 is TGTGCCAGCAGCAGACTTCCGGGACAGGATAATTCACCCCTCCACTTT.

The V call is TRBV12-5, the J call TRBJ2-5, with 9 nucleotides matching TRBD1. This CDR3 region has 15 residues. The germline gives CDR1 LGHNT, CDR2 FRNRAP. V gave up 5 bases and J gave up 10 bases; unmatched junction bases: 14. CDR3 in amino acids: CASGPLPGDRVIQYF. The CDR3 DNA reads as TGTGCTAGTGGTCCGCTCCCCGGGGACAGGGTTATCCAGTACTTC.

Notes on this clone: One end of the junction does not line up with germline, which may come from a read error. This chain connects TRBV5-4 to TRBJ1-1; tentatively, D is TRBD1 (6 bases). In germline, CDR1 is SGHNT, CDR2 YYREEE (reference sequence). The CDR3 spans 15 residues. CDR3 in DNA: TGTGCCAGCAGTTTGGCCGGACAGCCAAACACTGAAGCTTTCTTT. Translating gives CASSLAGQPNTEAFF.

In this sample, this clone turned up a few times. The gene calls are TRBV19 and TRBJ1-1; D possibly corresponds to TRBD1 (5 bases). The CDR3 extends over 13 amino acids. CDR1 and CDR2 from the germline V gene are LNHDA and SQIVND (reference sequence). V lost 6 bases, J lost 4 bases, and 12 bases lay in between. CDR3 region: CASRGLRPTEAFF. CDR3 sequence (DNA): TGTGCCAGTAGGGGACTCCGACCCACTGAAGCTTTCTTT.

The genes are TRBV10-2 and TRBJ2-3; the match to TRBD2 covers 7 bases. Germline trimming cut 8 bases from V and 0 bases from J; bases unmatched to any gene: 14. The CDR3 has 17 amino acids. Germline V gene lookup returns CDR1 WSHSY and CDR2 SAAADI. The CDR3 loop is CASLWEGKGVSTDTQYF. CDR3 DNA: TGCGCCAGCCTGTGGGAGGGGAAAGGAGTGAGCACAGATACGCAGTATTTT.

With respect to this clone: The junction and the germline gene differ at one end; a read error may be behind it. V gene TRBV7-7 combines with J gene TRBJ2-7; tentatively, D is TRBD1 (6 bases). This CDR3 is 13 amino acids long. Germline V gives CDR1 SSHAT, CDR2 FNYEAQ (reference sequence). CDR3 residues: CASSPQGSHEQYF. DNA for the CDR3: TGTGCTAGCAGCCCCCAGGGGTCCCACGAGCAGTACTTC.

The CDR3 is CAISERDSSYEQYF. The CDR3 bases are TGTGCCATCAGTGAACGGGACAGCTCCTACGAGCAGTACTTC. V gene TRBV10-3 combines with J gene TRBJ2-7; TRBD1 agrees at 7 bases. The CDR3 is 14 residues long. J gave up 0 bases and V 3 bases, and 2 bases lay outside the gene matches. Germline values: CDR1 ENHRY, CDR2 SYGVKD.

V usage is TRBV5-1 and J usage is TRBJ1-4, with D tentatively TRBD1 (5 bases). The V end was cut by 0 bases, the J end by 6 bases, with 12 bases between. CDR3 length equals 15 residues. Germline values: CDR1 SGHRS, CDR2 YFSETQ. The CDR3 here is CASSLEGYVDEKLFF. CDR3 sequence (DNA): TGCGCCAGCAGCTTGGAGGGGTATGTTGATGAAAAACTGTTTTTT.

The rearrangement uses TRBV28 and TRBJ1-1; D is unresolved. Trimming shortened V by 4 bases and J by 5 bases, and 8 bases separated the two germline ends. CDR1 is MDHEN and CDR2 is SYDVKM in the germline V gene. The CDR3 extends over 12 amino acids. The CDR3 loop is CASSSGWTEAFF. The CDR3 bases are TGTGCCAGCAGTTCGGGGTGGACTGAAGCTTTCTTT.

V usage is TRBV7-9 and J usage is TRBJ1-2, with D unclear. Germline CDR1 reads SEHNR; CDR2 reads FQNEAQ (reference sequence). V was shortened by 1 base and J by 1 base, with 10 bases between the two germline ends. The CDR3 contains 15 residues. The CDR3 bases are TGTGCCAGCAGCTTAGGTGCCGGGGTTAACTATGGCTACACCTTC. Protein: CASSLGAGVNYGYTF.